The source of this T cell receptor beta chain is a study of T cells in localized non-small cell lung cancer. V lost 6 bases and J 0 bases, leaving 12 bases between the germline ends. This CDR3 has 15 residues. Germline V CDR1 and CDR2: LNHDA, SQIVND (reference sequence). In its sample, this clone was seen a few times. What it binds is not known. The method was immunoSEQ multiplex PCR; TCRdb's version includes in-frame clones alone and lacks a portion of them. The sample contains some 85,000 clones, around three quarters of which appear only once. General study points: Multi-region tumor sequencing was not done, so intratumor heterogeneity could not be excluded. Higher adjacent-lung clonality was associated with shorter survival. Appearance in adjacent lung was seen for a median roughly 56 of the top 100 tumor clones.

The TCR comes from a man aged 40 to 69 with stage II squamous cell lung carcinoma. The gene calls are TRBV19 and TRBJ1-5; D is possibly TRBD1 (6 bases). The input for sequencing was PBMCs, taken before any cancer treatment. This CDR3 reads CASRGQRYSNQPQHF. The CDR3 nucleotides read TGTGCCAGTAGAGGACAGCGGTATAGCAATCAGCCCCAGCATTTT. Combining the CDR3 with reference TRBV19 and TRBJ1-5 gives the whole variable domain DGGITQSPKYLFRKEGQNVTLSCEQNLNHDAMYWYRQDPGQGLRLIYYSQIVNDFQKGDIAEGYSVSREKKESFPLTVTSAQKNPTAFYLCASRGQRYSNQPQHFGDGTRLSIL.